This TCR beta chain was retrieved from a study of blood T cell repertoires in COVID-19. Trimming at V came to 5 bases and at J to 5 bases, leaving 8 bases not matched to a gene. The CDR3 has 15 amino acids. Germline V gene lookup returns CDR1 SGHTA and CDR2 FQGTGA. TCRdb's copy holds only in-frame clones and misses some; the assay was immunoSEQ multiplex PCR. The table lists about 250,000 clones, 75% to 90% of them singletons. Sequenced: peripheral blood. V and J are TRBV7-3 and TRBJ2-5; the match to TRBD2 covers 10 bases. This receptor was taken from a man younger than 45 with acute or convalescent COVID-19. Here the CDR3 reads CASSESSGGGETQYF. The CDR3 nucleotides read TGTGCCAGCAGCGAGTCTAGCGGGGGCGGGGAGACCCAGTACTTC.